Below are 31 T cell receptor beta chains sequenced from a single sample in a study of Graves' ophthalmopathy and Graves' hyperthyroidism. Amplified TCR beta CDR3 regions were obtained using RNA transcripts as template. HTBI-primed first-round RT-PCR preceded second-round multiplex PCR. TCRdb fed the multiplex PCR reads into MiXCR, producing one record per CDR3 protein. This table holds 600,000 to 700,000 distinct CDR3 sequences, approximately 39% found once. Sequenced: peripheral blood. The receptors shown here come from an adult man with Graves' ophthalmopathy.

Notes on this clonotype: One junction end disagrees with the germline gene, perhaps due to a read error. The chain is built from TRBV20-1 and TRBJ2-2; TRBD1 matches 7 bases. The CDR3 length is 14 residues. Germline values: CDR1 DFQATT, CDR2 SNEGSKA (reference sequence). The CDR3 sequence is CSARDQGDTGELFF. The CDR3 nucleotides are TGTAGTGCTAGAGATCAGGGGGACACCGGGGAGCTGTTTTTT.

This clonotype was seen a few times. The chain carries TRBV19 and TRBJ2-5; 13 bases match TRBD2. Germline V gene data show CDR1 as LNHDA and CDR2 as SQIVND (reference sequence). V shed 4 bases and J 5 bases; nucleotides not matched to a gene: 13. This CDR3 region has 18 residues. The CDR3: CASSRGLAGSTLGETQYF. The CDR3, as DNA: TGTGCCAGTAGTAGGGGACTAGCGGGATCTACCCTCGGGGAGACCCAGTACTTC.

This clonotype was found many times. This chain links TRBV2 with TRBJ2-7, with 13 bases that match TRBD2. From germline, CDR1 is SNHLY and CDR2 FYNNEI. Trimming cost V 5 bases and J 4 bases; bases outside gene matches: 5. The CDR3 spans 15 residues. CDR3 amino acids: CASSWTSGSGYEQYF. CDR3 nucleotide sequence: TGTGCCAGCAGTTGGACTAGCGGGAGTGGATACGAGCAGTACTTC.

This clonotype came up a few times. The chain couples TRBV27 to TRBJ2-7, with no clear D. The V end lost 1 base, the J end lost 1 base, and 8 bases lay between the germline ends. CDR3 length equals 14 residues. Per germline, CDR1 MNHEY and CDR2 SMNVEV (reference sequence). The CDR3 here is CASSLLPVSYEQYF. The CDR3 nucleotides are TGTGCCAGCAGTTTATTGCCTGTTTCCTACGAGCAGTACTTC.

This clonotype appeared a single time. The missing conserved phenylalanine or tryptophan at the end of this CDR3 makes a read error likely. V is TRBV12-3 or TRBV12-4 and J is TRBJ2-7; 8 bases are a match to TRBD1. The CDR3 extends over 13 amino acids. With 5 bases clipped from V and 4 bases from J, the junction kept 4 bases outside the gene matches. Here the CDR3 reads CASSTYRGYEQYL. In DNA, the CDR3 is TGTGCCAGCAGTACTTACAGGGGGTACGAGCAGTACCTC.

The CDR3 sequence is CASSLTGTGFRELFF. The DNA for the CDR3 is TGTGCCAGCAGCTTAACCGGGACAGGGTTTAGGGAGCTGTTTTTT. The chain employs TRBV7-9 and TRBJ2-2, with 9 bases fitting TRBD1. V lost 2 bases to trimming and J lost 9 bases; unmatched junction nucleotides: 7. Germline assignment: CDR1 SEHNR and CDR2 FQNEAQ (reference sequence). The CDR3 totals 15 residues.

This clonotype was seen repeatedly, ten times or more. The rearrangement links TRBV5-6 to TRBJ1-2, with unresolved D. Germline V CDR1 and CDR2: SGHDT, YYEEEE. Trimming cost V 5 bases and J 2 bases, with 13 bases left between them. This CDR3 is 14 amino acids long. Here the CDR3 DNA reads TGTGCCAGCAGATCATCGGCCAGAAACTATGGCTACACCTTC. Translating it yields CASRSSARNYGYTF.

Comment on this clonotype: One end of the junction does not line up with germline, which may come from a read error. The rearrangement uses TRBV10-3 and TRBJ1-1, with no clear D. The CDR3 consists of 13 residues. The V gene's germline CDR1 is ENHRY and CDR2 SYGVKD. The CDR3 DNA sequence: TGTGCCAGCAGTTACGAGGGTACCACTGAAGCTTTCTTT. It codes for CASSYEGTTEAFF.

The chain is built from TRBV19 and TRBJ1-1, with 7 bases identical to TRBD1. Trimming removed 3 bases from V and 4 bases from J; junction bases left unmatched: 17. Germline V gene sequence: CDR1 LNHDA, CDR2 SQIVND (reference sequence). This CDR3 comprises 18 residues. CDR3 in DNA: TGTGCCAGTAGTATGCCCCCTGGACAGGTTCGGTCCAGCACTGAAGCTTTCTTT. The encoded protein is CASSMPPGQVRSSTEAFF.

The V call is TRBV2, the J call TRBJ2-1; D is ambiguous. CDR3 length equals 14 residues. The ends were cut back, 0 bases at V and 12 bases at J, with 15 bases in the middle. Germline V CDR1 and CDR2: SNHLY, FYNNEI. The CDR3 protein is CASSEALPSSRQFF. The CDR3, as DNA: TGTGCCAGCAGTGAAGCCCTCCCTTCCAGCCGGCAGTTCTTC.

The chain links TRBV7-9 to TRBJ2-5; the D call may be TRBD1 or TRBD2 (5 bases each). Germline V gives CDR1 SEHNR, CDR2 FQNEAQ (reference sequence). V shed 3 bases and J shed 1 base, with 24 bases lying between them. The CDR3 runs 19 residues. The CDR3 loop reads CASSFSLDNRGGTQETQYF. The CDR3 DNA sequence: TGTGCCAGCAGCTTCAGCTTAGACAATCGGGGCGGTACCCAAGAGACCCAGTACTTC.

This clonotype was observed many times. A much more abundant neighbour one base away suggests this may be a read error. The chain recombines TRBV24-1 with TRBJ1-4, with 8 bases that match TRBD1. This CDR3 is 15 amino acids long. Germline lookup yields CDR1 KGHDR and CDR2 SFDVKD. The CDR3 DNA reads TGTGCCACCAGTGCCCACGGACAGGGAGGAGAAAGACTGTTTTTT. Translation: CATSAHGQGGERLFF.

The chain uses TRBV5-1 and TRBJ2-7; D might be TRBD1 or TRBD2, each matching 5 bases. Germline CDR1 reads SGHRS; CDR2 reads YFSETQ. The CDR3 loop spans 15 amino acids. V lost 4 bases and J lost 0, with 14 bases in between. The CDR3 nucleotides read TGCGCCAGCAGCCCCCCCCGGGGCAGCTCCTACGAGCAGTACTTC. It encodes CASSPPRGSSYEQYF.

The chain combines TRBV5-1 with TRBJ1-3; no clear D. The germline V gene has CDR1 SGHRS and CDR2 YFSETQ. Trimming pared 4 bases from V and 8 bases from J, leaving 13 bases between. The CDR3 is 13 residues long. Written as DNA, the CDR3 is TGCGCCAGCAGCCTGGGTGATTCCCACACCATATATTTT. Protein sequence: CASSLGDSHTIYF.

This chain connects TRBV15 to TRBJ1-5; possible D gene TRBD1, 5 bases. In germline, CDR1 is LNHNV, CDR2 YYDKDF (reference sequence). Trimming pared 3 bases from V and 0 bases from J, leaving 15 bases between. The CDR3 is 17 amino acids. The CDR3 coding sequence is TGTGCCACCAGCAGCTCCCGGGGGACGGATAGCAATCAGCCCCAGCATTTT. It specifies CATSSSRGTDSNQPQHF.

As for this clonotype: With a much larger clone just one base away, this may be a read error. The CDR3: CSARGGGKAQYF. The CDR3 region has the DNA TGCAGTGCTAGGGGCGGGGGGAAGGCCCAGTACTTC. This chain connects TRBV20-1 to TRBJ2-5, with 8 positions matching TRBD2. The V gene end was trimmed by 3 bases and the J gene end by 9 bases; junction bases not matched to a gene: 6. The length of the CDR3 is 12 residues. Germline loops: CDR1 DFQATT, CDR2 SNEGSKA (reference sequence).

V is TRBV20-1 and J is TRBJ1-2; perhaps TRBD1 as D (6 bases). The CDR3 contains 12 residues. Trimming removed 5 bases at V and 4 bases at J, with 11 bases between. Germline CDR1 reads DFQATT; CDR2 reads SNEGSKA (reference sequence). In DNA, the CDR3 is TGCAGTGCTTACAGGGTTCTCTATGGCTACACCTTC. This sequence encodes CSAYRVLYGYTF.

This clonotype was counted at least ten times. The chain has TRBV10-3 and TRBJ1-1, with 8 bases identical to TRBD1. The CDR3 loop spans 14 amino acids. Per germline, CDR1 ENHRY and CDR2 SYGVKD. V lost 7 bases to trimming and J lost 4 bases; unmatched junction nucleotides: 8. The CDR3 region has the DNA TGTGCCATCAACCCTGGACAGGGCGGCACTGAAGCTTTCTTT. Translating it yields CAINPGQGGTEAFF.

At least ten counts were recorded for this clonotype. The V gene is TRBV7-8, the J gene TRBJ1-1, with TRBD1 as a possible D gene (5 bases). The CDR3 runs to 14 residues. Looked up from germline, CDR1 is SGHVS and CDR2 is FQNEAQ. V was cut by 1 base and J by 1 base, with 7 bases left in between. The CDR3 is CASSLGGTNTEAFF. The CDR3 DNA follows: TGTGCCAGCAGCTTAGGGGGGACGAACACTGAAGCTTTCTTT. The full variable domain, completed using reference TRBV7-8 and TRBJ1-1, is GAGVSQSPRYKVAKRGQDVALRCDPISGHVSLFWYQQALGQGPEFLTYFQNEAQLDKSGLPSDRFFAERPEGSVSTLKIQRTQQEDSAVYLCASSLGGTNTEAFFGQGTRLTVV.

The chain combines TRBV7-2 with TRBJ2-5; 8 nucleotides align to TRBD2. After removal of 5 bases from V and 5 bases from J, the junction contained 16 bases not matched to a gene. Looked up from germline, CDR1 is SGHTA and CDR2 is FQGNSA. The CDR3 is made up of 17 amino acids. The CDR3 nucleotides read TGTGCCAGCAGCCCATCCGGGGGGGGGCTGTTTTTGGAGACCCAGTACTTC. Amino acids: CASSPSGGGLFLETQYF. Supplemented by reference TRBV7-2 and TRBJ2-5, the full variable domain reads GAGVSQSPSNKVTEKGKDVELRCDPISGHTALYWYRQSLGQGLEFLIYFQGNSAPDKSGLPSDRFSAERTGGSVSTLTIQRTQQEDSAVYLCASSPSGGGLFLETQYFGPGTRLLVL.

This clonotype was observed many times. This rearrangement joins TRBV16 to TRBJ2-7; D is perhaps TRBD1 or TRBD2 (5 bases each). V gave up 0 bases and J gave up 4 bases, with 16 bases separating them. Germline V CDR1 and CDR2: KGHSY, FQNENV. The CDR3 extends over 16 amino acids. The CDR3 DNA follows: TGTGCCAGCAGCCAATCGTCGGGACGGACGTTTTACGAGCAGTACTTC. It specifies CASSQSSGRTFYEQYF. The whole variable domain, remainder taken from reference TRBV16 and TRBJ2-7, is GEEVAQTPKHLVRGEGQKAKLYCAPIKGHSYVFWYQQVLKNEFKFLISFQNENVFDETGMPKERFSAKCLPNSPCSLEIQATKLEDSAVYFCASSQSSGRTFYEQYFGPGTRLTVT.

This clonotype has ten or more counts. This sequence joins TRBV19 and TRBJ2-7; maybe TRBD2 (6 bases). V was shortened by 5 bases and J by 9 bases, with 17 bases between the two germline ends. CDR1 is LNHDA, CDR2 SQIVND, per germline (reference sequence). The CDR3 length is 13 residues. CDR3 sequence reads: CASSAAEGWVQYF. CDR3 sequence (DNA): TGTGCCAGTAGTGCAGCGGAGGGATGGGTGCAGTACTTC.

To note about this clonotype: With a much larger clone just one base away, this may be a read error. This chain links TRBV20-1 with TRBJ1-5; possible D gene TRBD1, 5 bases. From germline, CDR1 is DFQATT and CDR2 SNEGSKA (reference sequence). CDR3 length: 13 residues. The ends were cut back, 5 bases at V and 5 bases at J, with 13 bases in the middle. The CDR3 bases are TGCAGTGCTCGGGACGGCGACGATCAGCCCCAGCATTTT. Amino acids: CSARDGDDQPQHF.

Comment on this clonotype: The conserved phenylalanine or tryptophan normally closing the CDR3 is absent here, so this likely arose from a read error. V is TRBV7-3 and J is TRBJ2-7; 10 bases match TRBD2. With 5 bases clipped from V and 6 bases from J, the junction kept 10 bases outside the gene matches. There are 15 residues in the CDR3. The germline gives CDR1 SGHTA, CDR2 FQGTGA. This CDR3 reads CASSIHLAGDLEQYL. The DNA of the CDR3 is TGTGCCAGCAGCATTCACCTAGCGGGAGATCTCGAGCAGTACCTC.

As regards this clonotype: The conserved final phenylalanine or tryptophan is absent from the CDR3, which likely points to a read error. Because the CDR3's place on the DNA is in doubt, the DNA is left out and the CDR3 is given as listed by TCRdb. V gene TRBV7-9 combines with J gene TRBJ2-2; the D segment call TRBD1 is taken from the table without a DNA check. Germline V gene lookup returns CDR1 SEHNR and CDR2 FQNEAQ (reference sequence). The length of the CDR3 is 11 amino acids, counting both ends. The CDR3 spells CASSLGVRGGI.

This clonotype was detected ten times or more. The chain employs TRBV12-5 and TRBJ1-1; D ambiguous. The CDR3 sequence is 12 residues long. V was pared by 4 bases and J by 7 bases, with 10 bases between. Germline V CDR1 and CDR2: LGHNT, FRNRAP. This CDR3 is CASGSRTGEAFF. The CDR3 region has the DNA TGTGCTAGTGGTTCGCGGACGGGTGAAGCTTTCTTT.

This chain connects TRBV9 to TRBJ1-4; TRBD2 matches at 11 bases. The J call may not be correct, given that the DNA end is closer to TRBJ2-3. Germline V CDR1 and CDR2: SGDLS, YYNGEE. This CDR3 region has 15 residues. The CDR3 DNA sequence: TGTGCCAGCACCTTAGCGGGAGGGTTCGCAGATACGCAGTATTTT. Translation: CASTLAGGFADTQYF.

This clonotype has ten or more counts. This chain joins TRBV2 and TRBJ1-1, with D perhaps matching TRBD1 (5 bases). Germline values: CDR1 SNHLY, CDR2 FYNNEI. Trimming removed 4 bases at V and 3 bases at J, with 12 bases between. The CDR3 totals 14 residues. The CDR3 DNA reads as TGTGCCAGCAGTGGGAGTAGGGGTTACACTGAAGCTTTCTTT. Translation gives CASSGSRGYTEAFF.

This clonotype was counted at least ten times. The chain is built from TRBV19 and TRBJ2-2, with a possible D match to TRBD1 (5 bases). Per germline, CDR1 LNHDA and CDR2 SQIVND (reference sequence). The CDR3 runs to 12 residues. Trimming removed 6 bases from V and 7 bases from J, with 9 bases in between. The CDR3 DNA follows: TGTGCCAGTAGAGGGGTTGGCGGGGAGCTGTTTTTT. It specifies CASRGVGGELFF.

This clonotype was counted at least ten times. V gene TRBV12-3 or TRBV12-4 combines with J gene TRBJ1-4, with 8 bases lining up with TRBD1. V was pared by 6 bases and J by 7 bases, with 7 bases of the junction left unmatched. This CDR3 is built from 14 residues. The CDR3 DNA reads TGTGCCAGCAGCCCACAGGGGGTTGGTGAAAAACTGTTTTTT. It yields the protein CASSPQGVGEKLFF.

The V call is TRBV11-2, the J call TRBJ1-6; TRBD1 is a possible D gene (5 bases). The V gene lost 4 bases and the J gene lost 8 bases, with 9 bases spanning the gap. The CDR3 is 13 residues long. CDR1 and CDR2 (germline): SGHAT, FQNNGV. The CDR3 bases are TGTGCCAGCAGCTCGCAGGGAGATTCACCCCTCCACTTT. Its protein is CASSSQGDSPLHF.